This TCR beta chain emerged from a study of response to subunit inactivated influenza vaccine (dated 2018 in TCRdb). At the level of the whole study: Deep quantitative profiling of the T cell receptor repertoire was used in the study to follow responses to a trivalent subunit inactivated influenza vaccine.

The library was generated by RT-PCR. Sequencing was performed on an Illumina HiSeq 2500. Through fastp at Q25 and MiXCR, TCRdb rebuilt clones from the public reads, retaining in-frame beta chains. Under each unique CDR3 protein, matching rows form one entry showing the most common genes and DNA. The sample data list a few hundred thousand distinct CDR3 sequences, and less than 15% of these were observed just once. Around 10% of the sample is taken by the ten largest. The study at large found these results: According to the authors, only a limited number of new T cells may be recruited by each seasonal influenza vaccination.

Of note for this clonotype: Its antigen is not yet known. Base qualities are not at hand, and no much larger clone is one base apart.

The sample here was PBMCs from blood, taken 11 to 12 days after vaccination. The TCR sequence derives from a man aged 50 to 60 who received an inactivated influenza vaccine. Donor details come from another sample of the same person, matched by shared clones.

In nucleotide form, the sequence is TGTGCCAGCAGCCAAGTGGGCGGACAGACCCACGCCACAGATACGCAGTATTTT. The resulting protein is CASSQVGGQTHATDTQYF. This sequence uses TRBV3-1 and TRBJ2-3; a tentative D match to TRBD1 spans 6 bases. Reading the germline V gene (reference sequence) gives CDR1 LGHDT and CDR2 YNNKEL. The CDR3 holds 18 amino acids from the cysteine to the phenylalanine. CDR3 DNA is the only sequence kept; it has 54 bases, read in frame from the first base. The V and J ends are trimmed by 1 base and 2 bases, leaving 19 bases between them.